The 18 T cell receptor beta chains listed next were all sequenced from one sample in a study of response to subunit inactivated influenza vaccine. MiXCR, applied by TCRdb to the RT-PCR reads, yields one record per CDR3 protein. Altogether 430,000 or so distinct CDR3 sequences are present, 9.5% to 13% being singletons, with the ten largest covering roughly 12%. Sequences were derived from PBMCs from blood, sampled about 6 weeks after vaccination. These receptors originate from a man between 50 and 59 years old who received an inactivated influenza vaccine.

This clonotype was found many times. The V and J genes are TRBV6-2 or TRBV6-3 and TRBJ2-1; 7 nucleotides line up with TRBD2. The CDR3 is 17 amino acids. Per the germline V gene, CDR1 is MNHEY and CDR2 is SVGEGT. The ends lost 0 bases at V and 8 bases at J; junction bases unmatched: 13. CDR3 amino acids: CASSYSTLGEGRHEQFF. In DNA, the CDR3 is TGTGCCAGCAGTTACTCGACTTTGGGGGAGGGAAGGCATGAGCAGTTCTTC.

There are a few counts of this clonotype. The chain uses TRBV10-3 and TRBJ2-3; D could derive from TRBD1 or TRBD2 (5 bases each). This CDR3 spans 13 amino acids. The germline V gene encodes CDR1 ENHRY and CDR2 SYGVKD. With 2 bases removed from V and 6 bases from J, the gap between germline ends came to 9 bases. The CDR3 DNA reads as TGTGCCATCAGTGAGAATTGGGGGGATACGCAGTATTTT. The encoded protein is CAISENWGDTQYF.

The chain joins TRBV5-1 to TRBJ2-7; D assignment may be TRBD1 or TRBD2 (5 bases each). CDR1 and CDR2 (germline): SGHRS, YFSETQ. This CDR3 has 15 amino acids. V gave up 4 bases and J gave up 4 bases, with 18 bases separating them. The CDR3 protein is CASSNTPGRKYEQYF. CDR3 in DNA: TGCGCCAGCAGCAACACGCCGGGACGGAAATACGAGCAGTACTTC.

The rearrangement uses TRBV4-1 and TRBJ1-5, with 7 bases identical to TRBD1. The CDR3 is 16 amino acids. From germline, CDR1 is MGHRA and CDR2 YSYEKL. J lost 6 bases, V lost 1 base, and 9 bases had no gene match. CDR3 residues: CASSQGQGQGTQPQHF. The CDR3 DNA follows: TGCGCCAGCAGCCAAGGACAGGGCCAAGGAACTCAGCCCCAGCATTTT.

This clonotype appeared many times. The chain is built from TRBV7-2 and TRBJ2-1, with D tentatively TRBD2 (6 bases). Deletions cut 6 bases from V and 6 bases from J, with 12 bases between. There are 13 residues in the CDR3. Germline values: CDR1 SGHTA, CDR2 FQGNSA. The CDR3 region is CASRGGNGNEQFF. DNA of the CDR3: TGTGCCAGCAGAGGCGGGAACGGCAATGAGCAGTTCTTC.

This clonotype was observed a handful of times. CDR3 nucleotides: TGCGCCAGCAGCTTGGGCCCCCCCGGGACAGCCAATGAGCAGTTCTTC. Translated: CASSLGPPGTANEQFF. J is TRBJ2-1 and V is TRBV5-1; 7 bases map to TRBD1. V shed 0 bases and J 6 bases; nucleotides not matched to a gene: 9. Germline V gives CDR1 SGHRS, CDR2 YFSETQ. The CDR3 loop spans 16 amino acids.

The chain couples TRBV6-1 to TRBJ2-7; TRBD2 might be the D (6 bases). The V gene's germline CDR1 is MNHNS and CDR2 SASEGT. The CDR3 is made up of 16 amino acids. V was pared by 1 base and J by 1 base, with 14 bases between. The CDR3 DNA reads TGTGCCAGCAGTGAAGTCACCGGGGGTCGGTCCTACGAGCAGTACTTC. Translated: CASSEVTGGRSYEQYF.

This clonotype was observed many times. The J gene is TRBJ2-7, the V gene TRBV29-1; perhaps TRBD1 as D (7 bases). V shed 3 bases and J shed 5 bases, with 14 bases lying between them. CDR3 size: 13 residues. The germline gives CDR1 SQVTM, CDR2 ANQGSEA. The CDR3 bases are TGCAGCGTTGAGGGGCAGGGGGGAAACGAGCAGTACTTC. It encodes CSVEGQGGNEQYF.

This clonotype was counted only a few times. This chain links TRBV20-1 with TRBJ1-2; D gene unclear. The V and J ends lost 7 bases and 3 bases respectively, with 6 bases between them. The CDR3 sequence is 10 residues long. Germline V gene data show CDR1 as DFQATT and CDR2 as SNEGSKA (reference sequence). This CDR3 reads CSVHDYGYTF. The CDR3 nucleotides are TGCAGTGTCCATGACTATGGCTACACCTTC.

The chain is built from TRBV3-1 and TRBJ2-3, with TRBD1 as a possible D gene (6 bases). The germline V and J ends were trimmed by 7 bases and 4 bases, with 12 bases remaining between them. Germline V gene data show CDR1 as LGHDT and CDR2 as YNNKEL (reference sequence). The CDR3 has 13 amino acids. The CDR3 sequence: CASMVRGADTQYF. The CDR3 DNA follows: TGTGCCAGCATGGTCAGGGGAGCAGATACGCAGTATTTT.

This clonotype came up many times. The chain carries TRBV7-9 and TRBJ2-2; unclear D gene. The germline gives CDR1 SEHNR, CDR2 FQNEAQ (reference sequence). This CDR3 has 12 amino acids. Trimming shortened V by 1 base and J by 7 bases, and 4 bases separated the two germline ends. Written as DNA, the CDR3 is TGTGCCAGCAGCTTAGTCTTCGGGGAGCTGTTTTTT. Protein product: CASSLVFGELFF.

This clonotype was seen ten or more times. The chain employs TRBV7-2 and TRBJ2-4; 7 bases map to TRBD1. This CDR3 has 15 amino acids. After removal of 2 bases from V and 1 base from J, the junction contained 2 bases not matched to a gene. CDR1 is SGHTA and CDR2 is FQGNSA in the germline V gene. The CDR3 bases are TGTGCCAGCAGCTTACCGACAGGGGCCAAAAACATTCAGTACTTC. This gives the protein CASSLPTGAKNIQYF.

The chain links TRBV7-6 to TRBJ2-7; 7 positions agree with TRBD2. V gave up 5 bases and J gave up 0 bases; unmatched junction bases: 7. From germline, CDR1 is SGHVS and CDR2 FNYEAQ. The CDR3 length is 15 residues. CDR3 amino acids: CASSTLALSSYEQYF. The DNA for the CDR3 is TGTGCCAGCAGCACACTAGCGCTGAGCTCCTACGAGCAGTACTTC.

The chain's CDR3 is CASSETGTGFNEQYF. As DNA, the CDR3 is TGTGCCAGCAGCGAAACCGGGACAGGGTTCAACGAGCAGTACTTC. The chain joins TRBV12-3 or TRBV12-4 to TRBJ2-7; 9 bases map to TRBD1. The CDR3 runs to 15 residues. V lost 6 bases to trimming and J lost 5 bases; unmatched junction nucleotides: 11.

This clonotype was recorded a few times. The genes are TRBV7-2 and TRBJ2-2, with D tentatively TRBD2 (5 bases). The CDR3 totals 15 residues. From germline, CDR1 is SGHTA and CDR2 FQGNSA. The V gene lost 0 bases and the J gene lost 4 bases, with 9 bases spanning the gap. CDR3 amino acids: CASSLAPAGTGELFF. For the CDR3, the DNA is TGTGCCAGCAGCTTAGCACCCGCGGGCACCGGGGAGCTGTTTTTT.

The genes are TRBV20-1 and TRBJ2-3; D possibly corresponds to TRBD1 (5 bases). CDR3 length: 16 residues. Trimming took off 0 bases at V and 1 base at J, with 14 bases between the two ends. Germline CDR1 DFQATT, CDR2 SNEGSKA (reference sequence). The CDR3 sequence is CSARDRWKQGTDTQYF. Here the CDR3 DNA reads TGCAGTGCTAGAGATCGCTGGAAACAGGGCACAGATACGCAGTATTTT.

This clonotype was observed a few times. The chain joins TRBV30 to TRBJ2-7; 7 bases are a match to TRBD1. This CDR3 has 12 residues. Germline V gene sequence: CDR1 GTSNPN, CDR2 SVGIG (reference sequence). With V trimmed by 4 bases and J by 4 bases, 4 bases remained unmatched. As DNA, the CDR3 is TGTGCCTGGAATGGCAGGGGGTACGAGCAGTACTTC. This sequence encodes CAWNGRGYEQYF.

This chain joins TRBV5-1 and TRBJ1-1, with 12 positions matching TRBD1. Unmatched junction bases numbered 1, after V lost 3 bases and J lost 1 base. This CDR3 region has 15 residues. Germline lookup yields CDR1 SGHRS and CDR2 YFSETQ. The CDR3 here is CASSWDRGPNTEAFF. DNA of the CDR3: TGCGCCAGCAGCTGGGACAGGGGGCCGAACACTGAAGCTTTCTTT. Combining the CDR3 with reference TRBV5-1 and TRBJ1-1 gives the whole variable domain KAGVTQTPRYLIKTRGQQVTLSCSPISGHRSVSWYQQTPGQGLQFLFEYFSETQRNKGNFPGRFSGRQFSNSRSEMNVSTLELGDSALYLCASSWDRGPNTEAFFGQGTRLTVV.